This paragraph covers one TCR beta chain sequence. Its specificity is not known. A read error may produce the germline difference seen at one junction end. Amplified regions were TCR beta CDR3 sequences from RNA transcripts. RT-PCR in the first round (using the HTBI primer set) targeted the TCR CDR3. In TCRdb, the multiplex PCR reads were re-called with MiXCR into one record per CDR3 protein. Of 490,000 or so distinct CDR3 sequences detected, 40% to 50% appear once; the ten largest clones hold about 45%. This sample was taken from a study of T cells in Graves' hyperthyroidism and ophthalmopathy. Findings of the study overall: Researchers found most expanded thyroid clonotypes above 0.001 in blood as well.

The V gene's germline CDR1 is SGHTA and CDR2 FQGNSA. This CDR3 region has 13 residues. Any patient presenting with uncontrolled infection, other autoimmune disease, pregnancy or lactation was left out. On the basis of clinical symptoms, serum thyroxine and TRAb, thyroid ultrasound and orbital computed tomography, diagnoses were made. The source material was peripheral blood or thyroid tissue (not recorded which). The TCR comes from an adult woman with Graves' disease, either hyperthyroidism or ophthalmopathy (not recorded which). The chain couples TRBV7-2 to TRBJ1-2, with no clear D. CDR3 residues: CASSPQANCGYTF. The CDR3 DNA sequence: TGTGCCAGCAGCCCGCAGGCTAACTGTGGCTACACCTTC.